The 30 T cell receptor beta chains below all came from one sample that was sequenced in a study of shared clonotypes between healthy human individuals. Produced via immunoSEQ multiplex PCR; TCRdb's table is partial and in-frame only. The data hold 1.6 million or so clones, with about 96% observed a single time. The sequencing input was naive CD4+ T cells sorted from blood. Subset defined: CD45RA+ positively selected. Source of these receptors: a man aged 25 to 40 in good health.

The V gene is TRBV27, the J gene TRBJ1-5; 9 bases fit TRBD1. Germline CDR1 reads MNHEY; CDR2 reads SMNVEV (reference sequence). The CDR3 covers 16 residues. Unmatched junction bases numbered 10, after V lost 6 bases and J lost 4 bases. The CDR3: CASRSHLGQGNQPQHF. CDR3 in DNA: TGTGCCAGCAGGTCACACCTAGGACAGGGGAATCAGCCCCAGCATTTT.

CDR3 sequence: CASSLALGVETQYF. The CDR3 region has the DNA TGCGCCAGCAGCTTGGCACTTGGGGTGGAGACCCAGTACTTC. The chain couples TRBV5-1 to TRBJ2-5, with unresolved D. Looked up from germline, CDR1 is SGHRS and CDR2 is YFSETQ. The length of the CDR3 is 14 residues. V lost 0 bases and J lost 5, with 11 bases in between.

The J gene is TRBJ2-7, the V gene TRBV18; no clear D gene. The CDR3 loop spans 14 amino acids. Between the trimmed V and J ends, which lost 6 bases and 5 bases, there was a span of 17 bases. Germline CDR1 and CDR2: KGHSH and LQKENI. In DNA form, the CDR3 reads TGTGCCAGCTCTCCTTGGCCAAGGAAGGACGAGCAGTACTTC. Translating gives CASSPWPRKDEQYF.

The chain has TRBV19 and TRBJ2-7; D remains unclear. This CDR3 spans 15 amino acids. Germline CDR1 and CDR2: LNHDA and SQIVND (reference sequence). V gave up 3 bases and J gave up 2 bases, with 14 bases separating them. CDR3 in amino acids: CASSILGNNPYEQYF. The CDR3 region has the DNA TGTGCCAGTAGTATCTTGGGGAATAACCCCTACGAGCAGTACTTC.

CDR3: CASADHKGVYTQYF. CDR3 coding DNA: TGCGCCAGTGCAGACCACAAGGGGGTCTATACGCAGTATTTT. The chain uses TRBV5-1 and TRBJ2-3; weak D call: TRBD1 (6 bases). There are 14 residues in the CDR3. Germline V gene sequence: CDR1 SGHRS, CDR2 YFSETQ. Deletions cut 8 bases from V and 7 bases from J, with 20 bases between.

This sequence joins TRBV5-1 and TRBJ2-3, with TRBD2 matching 8 bases. Unmatched junction bases numbered 7, after V lost 4 bases and J lost 3 bases. There are 15 residues in the CDR3. Germline assignment: CDR1 SGHRS and CDR2 YFSETQ. The CDR3, as DNA: TGCGCCAGCAGCGGAGTTGCGGGAGGAACAGATACGCAGTATTTT. This translates into CASSGVAGGTDTQYF.

As to this clone: Other DNA sequences in the sample encode the same CDR3. J is TRBJ2-1 and V is TRBV9; D is possibly TRBD1 or TRBD2 (5 bases each). The CDR3 covers 13 residues. Trimming took off 0 bases at V and 9 bases at J, with 10 bases between the two ends. CDR1 SGDLS and CDR2 YYNGEE come from the germline V gene. CDR3 DNA: TGTGCCAGCAGCGTAGGAGGGGTCAGTGAGCAGTTCTTC. It specifies CASSVGGVSEQFF.

The chain's CDR3 is CASSPDRVVDNQPQHF. CDR3 DNA: TGTGCCAGCAGCCCCGACAGGGTGGTAGACAATCAGCCCCAGCATTTT. The chain couples TRBV2 to TRBJ1-5; 7 nucleotides match TRBD1. CDR1 SNHLY and CDR2 FYNNEI come from the germline V gene. There are 16 residues in the CDR3. J gave up 3 bases and V 6 bases, and 11 bases lay outside the gene matches. Using reference TRBV2 and TRBJ1-5 for the parts outside the CDR3, the full variable domain is EPEVTQTPSHQVTQMGQEVILRCVPISNHLYFYWYRQILGQKVEFLVSFYNNEISEKSEIFDDQFSVERPDGSNFTLKIRSTKLEDSAMYFCASSPDRVVDNQPQHFGDGTRLSIL.

The chain carries TRBV4-3 and TRBJ2-7; D remains ambiguous. The V and J ends lost 1 base and 3 bases respectively, with 10 bases between them. The germline gives CDR1 LGHNA, CDR2 YSLEER. This CDR3 is built from 14 residues. The CDR3 DNA reads TGCGCCAGCAGCCAAGTCCCTGCAGACTACGAGCAGTACTTC. Encoded protein: CASSQVPADYEQYF.

Concerning this clone itself: Within the sample, other DNA sequences also encode this same CDR3. The V and J genes are TRBV14 and TRBJ1-2; no clear D gene. Trimming removed 1 base at V and 5 bases at J, with 8 bases between. The CDR3 loop spans 13 amino acids. The V gene's germline CDR1 is SGHDN and CDR2 FVKESK. CDR3 region: CASSQGSGYGYTF. The CDR3 coding sequence is TGTGCCAGCAGCCAAGGATCCGGTTATGGCTACACCTTC.

This clone was recorded once. The chain carries TRBV7-8 and TRBJ2-2; 7 bases are shared with TRBD1. Germline CDR1 reads SGHVS; CDR2 reads FQNEAQ. The CDR3 totals 15 residues. J was trimmed by 4 bases and V by 4 bases; bases with no gene match: 6. CDR3 sequence: CASSYGTVPTGELFF. The CDR3 DNA is TGTGCCAGCAGCTATGGGACAGTACCCACCGGGGAGCTGTTTTTT. Looking up the rest from reference TRBV7-8 and TRBJ2-2 gives the full variable domain: GAGVSQSPRYKVAKRGQDVALRCDPISGHVSLFWYQQALGQGPEFLTYFQNEAQLDKSGLPSDRFFAERPEGSVSTLKIQRTQQEDSAVYLCASSYGTVPTGELFFGEGSRLTVL.

The CDR3 sequence: CASSFGTGRTISYEQYF. CDR3 in DNA: TGTGCCAGCAGCTTTGGGACGGGACGGACCATTTCCTACGAGCAGTACTTC. The rearrangement links TRBV7-8 to TRBJ2-7; D may match TRBD1 or TRBD2 (5 bases each). The germline V gene has CDR1 SGHVS and CDR2 FQNEAQ. Trimming removed 3 bases at V and 1 base at J, with 19 bases between. This CDR3 comprises 17 residues.

The CDR3 bases are TGTGCCAGCAGCTACCCCCGGGGAACAGGGGGCGCCCATGGCTACACCTTC. It yields the protein CASSYPRGTGGAHGYTF. The gene calls are TRBV7-8 and TRBJ1-2; TRBD1 agrees at 9 bases. The germline V gene has CDR1 SGHVS and CDR2 FQNEAQ. This CDR3 has 17 residues. The V segment lost 4 bases and the J segment 6 bases; nucleotides outside the gene matches: 15.

This clone was observed a single time. The same CDR3 can be traced to other DNA sequences in this sample. The V call is TRBV18, the J call TRBJ2-2, with 8 nucleotides matching TRBD1. This CDR3 comprises 16 residues. Germline V lookup: CDR1 KGHSH, CDR2 LQKENI. Unmatched junction bases numbered 6, after V lost 2 bases and J lost 4 bases. The CDR3 spells CASSPNAGGLTGELFF. The CDR3 nucleotides read TGTGCCAGCTCACCAAATGCAGGGGGCCTCACCGGGGAGCTGTTTTTT.

The chain joins TRBV10-3 to TRBJ2-7, with 7 bases lining up with TRBD2. The CDR3 sequence is 15 residues long. Per germline, CDR1 ENHRY and CDR2 SYGVKD. Trimming took 4 bases from V and 3 from J; bases not matched to a gene: 9. This CDR3 is CAISGAREIGYEQYF. The CDR3 DNA is TGTGCCATCAGTGGGGCGCGGGAGATTGGCTACGAGCAGTACTTC.

This chain joins TRBV27 and TRBJ2-6, with 9 bases aligning to TRBD1. Germline V lookup: CDR1 MNHEY, CDR2 SMNVEV (reference sequence). The CDR3 is 18 residues long. V dropped 5 bases and J dropped 2; count of bases not matched to a gene: 10. CDR3: CASSTYPGQGTGANVLTF. Written as DNA, the CDR3 is TGTGCCAGCAGTACCTATCCGGGACAGGGTACTGGGGCCAACGTCCTGACTTTC.

This clone was detected once. CDR3 region: CASSEMGPQETQYF. In nucleotides, the CDR3 is TGTGCCAGCAGCGAAATGGGACCCCAAGAGACCCAGTACTTC. The chain couples TRBV9 to TRBJ2-5; either TRBD1 or TRBD2 may supply D (5 bases each). V lost 3 bases to trimming and J lost 1 base, with 10 bases between them. Per the germline V gene, CDR1 is SGDLS and CDR2 is YYNGEE. The CDR3 contains 14 residues.

This chain uses TRBV12-5 with TRBJ1-2; D might be TRBD1 (6 bases). V shed 4 bases and J shed 6 bases, with 12 bases lying between them. This CDR3 spans 13 amino acids. The germline CDR1 and CDR2 sequences are LGHNT and FRNRAP. The chain's CDR3 is CASGYGGANGYTF. The CDR3 bases are TGTGCTAGTGGTTACGGGGGGGCCAATGGCTACACCTTC.

The chain employs TRBV4-1 and TRBJ2-3; 9 bases agree with TRBD2. CDR1 is MGHRA, CDR2 YSYEKL, per germline. The CDR3 has 19 residues. V was pared by 0 bases and J by 5 bases, with 15 bases of the junction left unmatched. The CDR3 nucleotides are TGCGCCAGCAGCCAAGATTCTAAGTGGCTAGCGGGAACAAAAGATACGCAGTATTTT. Protein product: CASSQDSKWLAGTKDTQYF.

This clone appeared once. J is TRBJ1-2 and V is TRBV7-9; D is unclear. Deletions cut 4 bases from V and 8 bases from J, with 11 bases between. The CDR3 totals 12 residues. In germline, CDR1 is SEHNR, CDR2 FQNEAQ (reference sequence). This CDR3 reads CASSSRTRGYTF. As DNA, the CDR3 is TGTGCCAGCAGCTCCCGGACGCGGGGCTACACCTTC.

V usage is TRBV11-2 and J usage is TRBJ1-1; D ambiguous. V lost 1 base and J 0 bases, leaving 6 bases between the germline ends. Germline V gene data show CDR1 as SGHAT and CDR2 as FQNNGV. CDR3 length equals 14 residues. As DNA, the CDR3 is TGTGCCAGCAGCTTAGCTCTAATGAACACTGAAGCTTTCTTT. This gives the protein CASSLALMNTEAFF.

The rearrangement uses TRBV5-4 and TRBJ2-1, with a tentative D call TRBD1 (6 bases). Per the germline V gene, CDR1 is SGHNT and CDR2 is YYREEE (reference sequence). Trimming took 4 bases from V and 5 from J, leaving 19 bases between them. The CDR3 contains 16 residues. This CDR3 is CASSPPTGIGDNEQFF. The CDR3 DNA is TGTGCCAGCAGCCCCCCGACAGGAATAGGCGACAATGAGCAGTTCTTC.

The chain links TRBV5-1 to TRBJ2-1, with 10 bases identical to TRBD2. V lost 2 bases to trimming and J lost 5 bases; unmatched junction nucleotides: 7. The germline gives CDR1 SGHRS, CDR2 YFSETQ. The CDR3 loop spans 16 amino acids. The CDR3 protein is CASSLLGLAANNEQFF. The CDR3, as DNA: TGCGCCAGCAGCTTACTTGGACTAGCGGCCAACAATGAGCAGTTCTTC. Supplemented by reference TRBV5-1 and TRBJ2-1, the full variable domain reads KAGVTQTPRYLIKTRGQQVTLSCSPISGHRSVSWYQQTPGQGLQFLFEYFSETQRNKGNFPGRFSGRQFSNSRSEMNVSTLELGDSALYLCASSLLGLAANNEQFFGPGTRLTVL.

This chain links TRBV6-1 with TRBJ1-5; no clear D gene. V shed 3 bases and J shed 3 bases, with 12 bases lying between them. CDR3 size: 15 residues. Germline V gene sequence: CDR1 MNHNS, CDR2 SASEGT. This CDR3 reads CASSDRRLNNQPQHF. For the CDR3, the DNA is TGTGCCAGCAGTGATAGGCGGTTGAACAATCAGCCCCAGCATTTT.

This chain joins TRBV28 and TRBJ2-1; TRBD2 matches 9 bases. CDR1 is MDHEN, CDR2 SYDVKM, per germline. CDR3 length: 16 amino acids. J lost 5 bases, V lost 2 bases, and 7 bases had no gene match. The CDR3 is CASSLLVLAGDNEQFF. The CDR3 coding sequence is TGTGCCAGCAGTTTACTGGTATTAGCGGGAGACAATGAGCAGTTCTTC.

The V gene is TRBV12-5, the J gene TRBJ2-2, with TRBD1 matching 7 bases. The V segment lost 0 bases and the J segment 4 bases; nucleotides outside the gene matches: 5. CDR1 is LGHNT, CDR2 FRNRAP, per germline. The CDR3 runs 16 residues. CDR3 amino acids: CASGLVLGQSTGELFF. CDR3 bases: TGTGCTAGTGGTTTGGTACTGGGACAGTCCACCGGGGAGCTGTTTTTT.

CDR3 loop: CASSQYSRTTNEQFF. For the CDR3, the DNA is TGTGCCAGCAGCCAATACAGCAGGACCACCAATGAGCAGTTCTTC. The chain uses TRBV9 and TRBJ2-1; D gene unclear. The V end was cut by 4 bases, the J end by 6 bases, with 17 bases between. Germline CDR1 SGDLS, CDR2 YYNGEE. The CDR3 runs to 15 residues.

This chain connects TRBV7-3 to TRBJ2-1; D ambiguous. The CDR3 contains 12 residues. Germline V gives CDR1 SGHTA, CDR2 FQGTGA. The V end was cut by 4 bases, the J end by 7 bases, with 8 bases between. DNA for the CDR3: TGTGCCAGCAGCTCCCCAACGAATGAGCAGTTCTTC. It encodes CASSSPTNEQFF.

The chain joins TRBV28 to TRBJ2-5; D assignment may be TRBD1 or TRBD2 (5 bases each). CDR1 is MDHEN, CDR2 SYDVKM, per germline. The length of the CDR3 is 15 residues. V was shortened by 5 bases and J by 4 bases, with 17 bases between the two germline ends. The CDR3 DNA reads as TGTGCCAGCAGTCCCCGGGGCAGGGCCTCAGAGACCCAGTACTTC. Its translation: CASSPRGRASETQYF.

J is TRBJ2-1 and V is TRBV6-1; 11 nucleotides match TRBD1. This CDR3 contains 16 residues. Germline CDR1 and CDR2: MNHNS and SASEGT. V was clipped by 2 bases and J by 4 bases; unmatched bases: 4. CDR3: CASSERGQGVYNEQFF. Here the CDR3 DNA reads TGTGCCAGCAGTGAACGGGGACAGGGGGTATACAATGAGCAGTTCTTC.